These T cell receptor beta chains were read from a single sample in a study of blood T cells in healthy people across ages. TCRdb ran MiXCR on the 5' RACE reads and lists one entry per CDR3 protein. The sample lists fewer than 900,000 distinct CDR3 sequences, around 45% occurring once. Specimen: blood. The receptors were gathered from a woman aged 60 to 75 in good health. CDR3s include the opening cysteine and the closing phenylalanine or tryptophan. The D gene is left open where the match is weak. Some rows have no size entry. The others give once, few or many, or a class for an expanded clone.

v_call	clone_size	j_call	d_call	cdr3_aa	cdr3_nt
TRBV29-1	few	TRBJ2-5	NA	CSVGEGATQYF	TGCAGCGTTGGGGAGGGGGCAACCCAGTACTTC
TRBV24-1	few	TRBJ2-2	TRBD1	CATSAQGKTGELFF	TGTGCCACCAGTGCACAGGGGAAAACCGGGGAGCTGTTTTTT
TRBV21-1	NA	TRBJ1-1	NA	CASSSLAEAFF	TGTGCCAGCAGCTCTTTGGCTGAAGCTTTCTTT
TRBV4-1	NA	TRBJ1-2	TRBD1	CASSQGQGADYGYTF	TGCGCCAGCAGCCAGGGACAGGGGGCTGACTATGGCTACACCTTC
TRBV20-1	NA	TRBJ2-5	NA	CSALNPEQETQYF	TGCAGTGCCCTCAACCCAGAACAGGAGACCCAGTACTTC
TRBV7-2	NA	TRBJ2-1	NA	CASSFRQATYNEQFF	TGTGCCAGCAGCTTTCGGCAGGCAACCTACAATGAGCAGTTCTTC
TRBV5-1	NA	TRBJ2-1	TRBD2	CASSFYGLAGSNEQFF	TGCGCCAGCAGCTTCTACGGACTAGCGGGAAGCAATGAGCAGTTCTTC
TRBV28	NA	TRBJ1-2	NA	CASETRPNYGYTF	TGTGCCAGCGAAACTAGACCTAACTATGGCTACACCTTC
TRBV3-1	few	TRBJ2-4	NA	CASSQAPLAKNIQYF	TGTGCCAGCAGCCAAGCTCCTCTAGCCAAAAACATTCAGTACTTC
TRBV5-1	NA	TRBJ1-5	TRBD1	CASSLNTGGNRPQHF	TGCGCCAGCAGCTTAAATACAGGGGGCAATCGGCCCCAGCATTTT
TRBV4-2	few	TRBJ2-3	TRBD2	CASSQDAAGVTDTQYF	TGTGCCAGCAGCCAAGACGCCGCGGGAGTTACAGATACGCAGTATTTT
TRBV15	NA	TRBJ2-6	NA	CATSRTGGCCGANVLTF	TGTGCCACCAGCAGGACAGGCGGTTGTTGTGGGGCCAACGTCCTGACTTTC
TRBV7-2	NA	TRBJ1-2	NA	CASSLASRHDGYTF	TGTGCCAGCAGCTTAGCCTCCAGACATGATGGCTACACCTTC
TRBV5-1	few	TRBJ2-5	NA	CASRGIGSGTQETQYF	TGCGCCAGCAGGGGTATCGGGAGCGGGACACAGGAGACCCAGTACTTC
TRBV20-1	many	TRBJ2-3	TRBD1	CSARGDRPTDTQYF	TGCAGTGCTAGAGGGGACAGGCCCACAGATACGCAGTATTTT
TRBV19	NA	TRBJ2-1	NA	CANEGGTPAHQDNEQFF	TGTGCCAACGAGGGGGGGACCCCCGCGCACCAAGACAATGAGCAGTTCTTC
TRBV4-3	NA	TRBJ2-2	NA	CASSQWAWTENTGELFF	TGCGCCAGCAGCCAATGGGCCTGGACAGAGAACACCGGGGAGCTGTTTTTT
TRBV24-1	NA	TRBJ2-1	NA	CATSEEYNEQFF	TGTGCCACCAGTGAGGAGTACAATGAGCAGTTCTTC
TRBV5-1	few	TRBJ2-1	TRBD2	CASSFSLAGSQEQFF	TGCGCCAGCAGCTTCAGCCTAGCGGGCTCCCAGGAGCAGTTCTTC
TRBV2	NA	TRBJ2-5	NA	CASILWTGKETQYF	TGTGCCAGCATTCTATGGACGGGCAAAGAGACCCAGTACTTC
TRBV29-1	NA	TRBJ1-2	NA	CSVEGQGFGYTF	TGCAGCGTTGAAGGTCAGGGGTTCGGCTACACCTTC
TRBV10-3	few	TRBJ2-3	NA	CAISLDPAGTQYF	TGTGCCATCAGTTTAGATCCGGCGGGTACGCAGTATTTT
TRBV15	NA	TRBJ2-1	NA	CATSRDFGTSYNEQFF	TGTGCCACCAGCAGAGATTTCGGGACCTCCTACAATGAGCAGTTCTTC
TRBV5-6	NA	TRBJ2-7	TRBD1	CASSFGTGGMFGYEQYF	TGTGCCAGCAGCTTCGGGACAGGGGGAATGTTTGGCTACGAGCAGTACTTC
TRBV9	NA	TRBJ2-7	NA	CASSVDRDEQYF	TGTGCCAGCAGCGTAGATAGAGACGAGCAGTACTTC
TRBV20-1	few	TRBJ2-7	TRBD1	CSASRTGSMSYEQYF	TGCAGTGCTTCCCGGACAGGCAGTATGTCCTACGAGCAGTACTTC
TRBV7-2	few	TRBJ2-5	NA	CASSFDSKETQYF	TGTGCCAGCAGCTTCGACTCTAAAGAGACCCAGTACTTC
TRBV7-9	NA	TRBJ2-3	TRBD2	CASSRSGSTADTQYF	TGTGCCAGCAGCCGAAGCGGGAGTACGGCAGATACGCAGTATTTT
TRBV5-1	few	TRBJ1-2	TRBD1	CASSPRQGPQGYTF	TGCGCCAGCAGCCCGAGACAGGGGCCACAGGGCTACACCTTC
TRBV6-2/TRBV6-3	NA	TRBJ2-5	TRBD2	CASSYGERAGQETQYF	TGTGCCAGCAGTTACGGGGAACGAGCGGGACAAGAGACCCAGTACTTC
TRBV20-1	NA	TRBJ1-2	TRBD1	CSARPARDRAGGYTF	TGCAGTGCTAGACCCGCTCGGGACAGGGCAGGAGGCTACACCTTC
TRBV11-3	once	TRBJ2-2	NA	CASSISTAGTGELFF	TGTGCCAGCAGCATCTCGACTGCCGGCACCGGGGAGCTGTTTTTT
TRBV4-1	few	TRBJ2-1	NA	CASSQSPRRGRNEQFF	TGCGCCAGCAGCCAATCCCCAAGGCGGGGACGGAATGAGCAGTTCTTC
TRBV20-1	NA	TRBJ2-1	NA	CSAAHPGRQQFF	TGCAGTGCTGCCCATCCGGGAAGGCAGCAGTTCTTC
TRBV7-6	NA	TRBJ2-7	NA	CASSLGPGDSYNEQYF	TGTGCCAGCAGCTTAGGTCCGGGAGACTCCTACAATGAGCAGTACTTC
TRBV6-6	NA	TRBJ1-2	NA	CASGQLNNYGYTF	TGTGCCAGTGGGCAGCTAAATAACTATGGCTACACCTTC
TRBV7-8	few	TRBJ2-1	TRBD2	CASSSLGLAGGREQFF	TGTGCCAGCAGCTCATTGGGACTAGCGGGAGGACGAGAGCAGTTCTTC
TRBV20-1	NA	TRBJ2-7	NA	CSARDYSRPGEQYF	TGCAGTGCTAGAGACTACTCCCGCCCTGGCGAGCAGTACTTC
TRBV12-3/TRBV12-4	NA	TRBJ1-5	NA	CASSYGARNQPQHF	TGTGCCAGCAGTTATGGGGCAAGAAATCAGCCCCAGCATTTT
TRBV20-1	few	TRBJ2-5	TRBD1	CSARDVGQATETQYF	TGCAGTGCTAGAGATGTGGGACAGGCAACAGAGACCCAGTACTTC
TRBV27	once	TRBJ2-7	TRBD1	CASTGTGANEQYF	TGTGCCAGTACCGGGACAGGGGCTAATGAGCAGTACTTC
TRBV6-6	NA	TRBJ2-7	NA	CASSWGAHEQYF	TGTGCCAGCAGTTGGGGGGCACACGAGCAGTACTTC
TRBV28	few	TRBJ1-2	NA	CASSFRRTTFYGYTF	TGTGCCAGCAGTTTTCGACGGACGACCTTCTATGGCTACACCTTC
TRBV12-3/TRBV12-4	NA	TRBJ1-5	TRBD1	CASSRPRGQANSDQPQHF	TGTGCCAGCTCTAGACCCAGGGGACAGGCAAATAGCGATCAGCCCCAGCATTTT
TRBV27	few	TRBJ1-6	NA	CASRRSSYNSPLHF	TGTGCCAGCAGGCGGTCCTCCTATAATTCACCCCTCCACTTT
TRBV7-2	NA	TRBJ2-5	NA	CASSLFPLGIQETRYF	TGTGCCAGCAGCTTATTCCCTCTGGGCATCCAAGAGACCCGGTACTTC
TRBV29-1	NA	TRBJ1-2	NA	CSGGPSLGYTF	TGCAGCGGAGGACCCTCGCTCGGCTACACCTTC
TRBV7-2	NA	TRBJ1-2	NA	CASSFKPGPTNYGYTF	TGTGCCAGCAGCTTTAAACCGGGACCGACGAACTATGGCTACACCTTC
TRBV28	once	TRBJ2-7	NA	CASTTGTGAYEQYF	TGTGCCAGCACCACGGGAACAGGCGCCTACGAGCAGTACTTC
TRBV9	few	TRBJ2-7	TRBD1	CASSANRGYEQYF	TGTGCCAGCAGCGCGAACAGGGGATACGAGCAGTACTTC
TRBV20-1	NA	TRBJ2-7	NA	CSAREGHSTYEQYF	TGCAGTGCTAGAGAGGGCCATAGTACCTACGAGCAGTACTTC
TRBV9	NA	TRBJ2-1	NA	CASSVQSRNYNEQFF	TGTGCCAGCAGCGTACAGTCAAGGAATTACAATGAGCAGTTCTTC
TRBV7-2	NA	TRBJ2-1	NA	CASSPRWENNEQFF	TGTGCCAGCAGCCCCCGTTGGGAAAACAATGAGCAGTTCTTC
TRBV4-3	NA	TRBJ2-5	TRBD2	CASSHRLAANEQYF	TGCGCCAGCAGCCACAGGCTAGCGGCTAATGAGCAGTACTTC